The sequence of this T cell receptor beta chain was determined in a study of shared clonotypes between healthy human individuals. This CDR3 contains 14 residues. With 6 bases removed from V and 4 bases from J, the gap between germline ends came to 17 bases. Germline-derived CDR1 and CDR2 are SGHRS and YFSETQ. The data were produced by immunoSEQ multiplex PCR, yet TCRdb's version contains in-frame clones alone and is incomplete. The sample carries about 1.5 million clones, roughly 96% recorded once. CD4+ cells were split into CD45RA+ naive and CD45RA-negative memory subsets. The chain carries TRBV5-1 and TRBJ2-7; D assignment may be TRBD1 or TRBD2 (6 bases each). Sequenced input: naive CD4+ T cells sorted from blood. Specified subset: CD45RA+ positively selected. This TCR was recovered from a man aged 25-45 years in good health. DNA of the CDR3: TGCGCCAGCAAGTCGGGGGACATTGTTTACGAGCAGTACTTC. Its translation is CASKSGDIVYEQYF.